This TCR beta chain was retrieved from a study of blood T cells in healthy people across ages (dated by TCRdb to about 2015). Study-wide context: Template switching captured roughly one uniquely barcoded TCR beta cDNA molecule per two T cells in model experiments. Using deep sequencing normalized with unique cDNA molecular identifiers, the study measured how TCR beta repertoire diversity changes with age. Four age groups were formed from the donors: young (average 16 years), middle-aged (approximately 42), aged (around 68) and long-lived (less than 85). To avoid experimental bias, donors of different ages were randomly spread across the sequencing lanes. Two additional independent replicas of 1 million unique cDNA reads from the same blood draw were analyzed for two donors (one aged 18 to 29 and one aged 80 or older).

The library was built by means of 5' RACE. Sequencer: Illumina HiSeq 2500. The second PCR ran for about 6 to 11 cycles and used a J-beta primer mix along with a sample-barcoded 5' primer. Each TCR beta cDNA molecule received a unique molecular identifier from a template-switch 5' adaptor carrying 12 random nucleotides. Each sample yielded at least 2.5 million CDR3-containing paired-end reads. First-strand cDNA was synthesized from all RNA with the Mint cDNA synthesis kit, primed by a TRBC-specific oligonucleotide. All cDNA was treated with uracil-DNA glycosylase and then went through a first 18-cycle PCR with the universal primers M1SS and BC2_uni_R. The published analysis was carried out like this. For normalization, 1 million high-quality reads, each with a distinct molecular identifier, were randomly selected from each sample. Instead of being binned into consensus sequences, reads that shared molecular identifiers were thrown out. MiTCR, set to a Q25 quality threshold and the strictest error-elimination algorithm, was used for CDR3 identification, clonotype clustering and error correction. A nonparametric unseen species model with Euler transformation was used to estimate a lower bound on total TCR beta diversity. The raw public reads went through TCRdb reprocessing: fastp at Q25, MiXCR clone calling, in-frame beta chains kept. Merged by CDR3 protein, the rows form single entries marked with the most common genes and DNA. Here the V and J calls rest on TCRdb's processing, not on the authors' analysis. The sample table holds fewer than 2,000,000 distinct CDR3 sequences, of which about 32% were seen once. The ten largest clones take up about 10% of the sample.

This clonotype was observed a handful of times. Its antigen is still unknown. Compared with germline, one end of the junction differs, possibly owing to a read error. Summary of the overall study and its limitations: Estimates of total diversity based on one million sequenced T cells were considered lower bounds and underestimates. As age increased, observed TCR beta diversity per million T cells dropped in a roughly linear way, and a significant reduction was already evident by age around 41. Donor CMV infection status was unknown, potentially confounding age-related changes in expanded clonotypes. Conclusive comparison of naive and antigen-experienced compartments was prevented by the profiling of bulk unsorted PBMCs. Compared with the aged group, the long-lived group had more naive CD4+ T cells, fewer expanded clones and increased TCR diversity, a pattern suggesting age selection. A strong correlation was found between observed TCR beta diversity and the percentage of naive T cells measured by flow cytometry.

The donors were around 39 Caucasian individuals from Russia, aged roughly 6 to 100 years, who were systemically healthy. Approximately 9.7 milliliters of peripheral blood were drawn from each donor into EDTA-treated Vacutainer tubes. Ficoll-Paque density-gradient centrifugation was used to isolate PBMCs, with at least 6.5 million per sample. Total RNA was extracted from PBMCs with Trizol reagent, with at least 5.5 micrograms obtained per sample. For every donor, an aliquot of PBMCs went through flow cytometry to measure the percentages of naive CD45RAhigh/CD27high T cells. The germline V gene sets CDR1 to SNHLY and CDR2 to FYNNEI. The CDR3 starts with the cysteine, ends with the phenylalanine, and has 13 residues. The CDR3 DNA has 39 bases and is translated from base 1.

The rearrangement joined TRBV2 to TRBJ2-4; the D gene cannot be named for sure. The TCR sequence derives from a woman in her 30s in good health. The sequenced sample consisted of blood. The CDR3 in this case is CASIEQPKNIRYF. The DNA sequence is as follows: TGTGCCAGCATAGAGCAGCCCAAAAACATTCGGTACTTC.